Following are 11 T cell receptor beta chains from one sample sequenced in a study of T cells after yellow fever vaccination. TCRdb reprocessed the 5' RACE reads via MiXCR and lists one record per CDR3 protein. The profile covers hundreds of thousands of distinct CDR3 sequences, with roughly an eighth appearing a single time and about 15% taken by the ten largest. Sequencing was performed on PBMCs, taken on the day of the yellow fever booster vaccination. Receptors originate from a man younger than 45 who received the YFV17D yellow fever vaccine.

There are a few counts of this clonotype. This chain links TRBV5-4 with TRBJ2-5, with unresolved D. Per germline, CDR1 SGHNT and CDR2 YYREEE (reference sequence). Trimming removed 0 bases at V and 3 bases at J, with 15 bases between. The length of the CDR3 is 16 residues. In DNA form, the CDR3 reads TGTGCCAGCAGCTTGGGTGGGCGTATATCCGAAGAGACCCAGTACTTC. Its translation is CASSLGGRISEETQYF.

This clonotype came up a few times. The V call is TRBV28, the J call TRBJ2-1, with 9 bases aligning to TRBD2. CDR3 size: 15 residues. Unmatched junction bases numbered 4, after V lost 7 bases and J lost 0 bases. Germline lookup yields CDR1 MDHEN and CDR2 SYDVKM. The CDR3 DNA is TGTGCCAGCAAAGTACTAGCGGGCTCCTACAATGAGCAGTTCTTC. It codes for CASKVLAGSYNEQFF.

This chain joins TRBV20-1 and TRBJ2-7; TRBD2 matches 9 bases. The length of the CDR3 is 13 residues. J gave up 7 bases and V 3 bases, and 7 bases lay outside the gene matches. CDR1 and CDR2 (germline): DFQATT, SNEGSKA (reference sequence). CDR3 DNA: TGCAGTGCTAGTCACGCCGCGGGGGGGGAGCAGTACTTC. Translated, it gives CSASHAAGGEQYF.

The table lists this clonotype with a few counts. The chain links TRBV25-1 to TRBJ2-1, with TRBD2 matching over 14 bases. Trimming removed 6 bases from V and 9 bases from J; junction bases left unmatched: 10. The CDR3 has 16 residues. The germline V gene has CDR1 MGHDK and CDR2 SYGVNS. This CDR3 reads CASRPAGTSGSGEQFF. CDR3 bases: TGTGCCAGCAGACCCGCCGGGACTAGCGGGAGTGGTGAGCAGTTCTTC. Based on the CDR3 plus reference TRBV25-1 and TRBJ2-1, the full variable domain is EADIYQTPRYLVIGTGKKITLECSQTMGHDKMYWYQQDPGMELHLIHYSYGVNSTEKGDLSSESTVSRIRTEHFPLTLESARPSHTSQYLCASRPAGTSGSGEQFFGPGTRLTVL.

This clonotype turned up a few times. The chain is built from TRBV29-1 and TRBJ1-2; 8 nucleotides align to TRBD1. From germline, CDR1 is SQVTM and CDR2 ANQGSEA. Losses at the gene ends were 4 bases for V and 5 bases for J; bases not matched to a gene: 6. This CDR3 comprises 13 residues. The CDR3 here is CSVGRQGTYGYTF. The CDR3, as DNA: TGCAGCGTTGGCAGACAGGGGACGTATGGCTACACCTTC.

J is TRBJ1-1 and V is TRBV7-2; 7 bases map to TRBD1. CDR1 SGHTA and CDR2 FQGNSA come from the germline V gene. This CDR3 region has 12 residues. V was pared by 5 bases and J by 11 bases, with 8 bases of the junction left unmatched. Written as DNA, the CDR3 is TGTGCCAGCAGCCCTGACAGGGTCGGCGCTTTCTTT. This translates into CASSPDRVGAFF.

The chain joins TRBV12-3 or TRBV12-4 to TRBJ2-7; the D gene could be TRBD1 or TRBD2 (5 bases each). The CDR3 runs 11 residues. Between the trimmed V and J ends, which lost 4 bases and 7 bases, there was a span of 8 bases. The DNA of the CDR3 is TGTGCCAGCAGTTCCGGGACGGAGCAGTACTTC. It specifies CASSSGTEQYF.

This clonotype was counted a few times. The V and J genes are TRBV12-3 or TRBV12-4 and TRBJ2-6; D may be TRBD1 (5 bases). The CDR3 spans 14 residues. V lost 7 bases, J lost 1 base, and 8 bases lay in between. The CDR3 coding sequence is TGTGCCAGCACCTCAGGGTCTGGGGCCAACGTCCTGACTTTC. Protein: CASTSGSGANVLTF.

This clonotype appeared a few times. The rearrangement joins TRBV3-1 to TRBJ2-1; TRBD2 matches 7 bases. CDR3 length: 13 amino acids. V dropped 6 bases and J dropped 3; count of bases not matched to a gene: 2. Germline-derived CDR1 and CDR2 are LGHDT and YNNKEL (reference sequence). DNA of the CDR3: TGTGCCAGCAGGACTAGCATCTACAATGAGCAGTTCTTC. Its translation is CASRTSIYNEQFF.

This clonotype was recorded a few times. The V call is TRBV10-3, the J call TRBJ2-3; the D gene is possibly TRBD2 (5 bases). V dropped 11 bases and J dropped 0 bases, with 15 bases sitting between them. The CDR3 is made up of 14 amino acids. Per the germline V gene, CDR1 is ENHRY and CDR2 is SYGVKD. CDR3 nucleotides: TGTGCCGTAGACGCGGGCGGGAGCACAGATACGCAGTATTTT. It codes for CAVDAGGSTDTQYF.

For the CDR3, the DNA is TGTGCCAGCAGCCGCGACGTTAGTTCACCCCTCCACTTT. Its protein product is CASSRDVSSPLHF. V is TRBV12-3 or TRBV12-4 and J is TRBJ1-6, with D unresolved. CDR3 length: 13 residues. Between the trimmed V and J ends, which lost 6 bases and 9 bases, there was a span of 12 bases.